These 30 T cell receptor beta chains came from one sample sequenced in a study of T cell responses to AZD1222 COVID-19 vaccine. Repertoires were generated with immunoSEQ multiplex PCR, while TCRdb's copy carries only in-frame clones and drops some. The sample carries about 130,000 clones, about 87% recorded once. This material consisted of peripheral blood, taken on day 0 of AZD1222 vaccination. The origin of the receptors is an adult in good health.

The gene calls are TRBV29-1 and TRBJ1-2, with D unresolved. V was trimmed by 7 bases and J by 8 bases, leaving 17 bases between them. The CDR3 sequence is 12 residues long. Germline loops: CDR1 SQVTM, CDR2 ANQGSEA. The CDR3 sequence: CSGLVGLGGYTF. The CDR3, as DNA: TGCAGCGGTCTGGTAGGGCTGGGAGGCTACACCTTC.

The V call is TRBV10-3, the J call TRBJ1-5; 10 bases are a match to TRBD1. CDR3 length: 14 residues. Looked up from germline, CDR1 is ENHRY and CDR2 is SYGVKD. V lost 8 bases to trimming and J lost 4 bases; unmatched junction nucleotides: 5. In DNA, the CDR3 is TGTGCCATCCGATCGGACAGGGGGAATCAGCCCCAGCATTTT. This translates into CAIRSDRGNQPQHF.

The V and J genes are TRBV7-9 and TRBJ2-5; maybe TRBD2 (6 bases). The CDR3 sequence is 16 residues long. With 3 bases removed from V and 2 bases from J, the gap between germline ends came to 16 bases. CDR1 and CDR2 (germline): SEHNR, FQNEAQ (reference sequence). CDR3 sequence: CASSLGSAGRQETQYF. CDR3 in DNA: TGTGCCAGCAGCTTGGGGTCCGCGGGGAGACAAGAGACCCAGTACTTC.

The chain links TRBV7-2 to TRBJ2-7, with no clear D. Germline CDR1 SGHTA, CDR2 FQGNSA. V was trimmed by 1 base and J by 4 bases, leaving 11 bases between them. This CDR3 has 14 amino acids. Here the CDR3 reads CASSLGAQRYEQYF. The CDR3 bases are TGTGCCAGCAGCTTAGGGGCCCAAAGGTACGAGCAGTACTTC.

This clone showed up just once. The chain uses TRBV6-2 or TRBV6-3 and TRBJ2-1, with D uncertain. This CDR3 is 14 amino acids long. Deletions cut 1 base from V and 7 bases from J, with 11 bases between. Germline V gives CDR1 MNHEY, CDR2 SVGEGT. The CDR3 nucleotides are TGTGCCAGCAGTTACTACCCGATTGGGAATGAGCAGTTCTTC. This gives the protein CASSYYPIGNEQFF.

The rearrangement joins TRBV6-5 to TRBJ2-7; the D gene could be TRBD1 or TRBD2 (5 bases each). V was pared by 2 bases and J by 0 bases, with 14 bases between. CDR3 length equals 16 residues. Germline CDR1 reads MNHEY; CDR2 reads SVGAGI. The CDR3 DNA is TGTGCCAGCAGTTACCACGGGACGGCAACCTCCTACGAGCAGTACTTC. This gives the protein CASSYHGTATSYEQYF.

J is TRBJ2-5 and V is TRBV6-6, with TRBD2 identical over 8 bases. V gave up 0 bases and J gave up 4 bases; unmatched junction bases: 4. CDR3 length: 15 amino acids. Per germline, CDR1 MNHNY and CDR2 SVGAGI (reference sequence). The DNA for the CDR3 is TGTGCCAGCAGTTACTCAGCGGGAGCGGGAGAGACCCAGTACTTC. Encoded protein: CASSYSAGAGETQYF.

The V call is TRBV11-2, the J call TRBJ2-2; 15 positions agree with TRBD2. Germline CDR1 SGHAT, CDR2 FQNNGV. This CDR3 has 17 residues. V shed 8 bases, J shed 6 bases, and the junction held 10 bases outside the gene matches. The CDR3 DNA reads TGTGCCAGCTCATACAAGGGACTAGCGGGAGGCCCCGGGGAGCTGTTTTTT. Protein: CASSYKGLAGGPGELFF. Full variable domain (missing parts from reference TRBV11-2 and TRBJ2-2): EAGVAQSPRYKIIEKRQSVAFWCNPISGHATLYWYQQILGQGPKLLIQFQNNGVVDDSQLPKDRFSAERLKGVDSTLKIQPAKLEDSAVYLCASSYKGLAGGPGELFFGEGSRLTVL.

The rearrangement links TRBV30 to TRBJ1-1; TRBD1 matches at 7 bases. V dropped 0 bases and J dropped 6; count of bases not matched to a gene: 4. Germline lookup yields CDR1 GTSNPN and CDR2 SVGIG (reference sequence). CDR3 size: 13 residues. The CDR3 bases are TGTGCCTGGAGTGTGTCAGGGGGTGCTGAAGCTTTCTTT. Translated: CAWSVSGGAEAFF.

CDR3 bases: TGTGCCAGCAGCTCCCGCACGACTAGCGGGAGGGCCGCAGATACGCAGTATTTT. It translates to CASSSRTTSGRAADTQYF. V usage is TRBV7-3 and J usage is TRBJ2-3; TRBD2 matches 14 bases. Germline V gene lookup returns CDR1 SGHTA and CDR2 FQGTGA. This CDR3 is built from 18 residues. J was trimmed by 4 bases and V by 4 bases; bases with no gene match: 10. Filled out from reference TRBV7-3 and TRBJ2-3, the complete variable domain reads GAGVSQTPSNKVTEKGKYVELRCDPISGHTALYWYRQSLGQGPEFLIYFQGTGAADDSGLPNDRFFAVRPEGSVSTLKIQRTERGDSAVYLCASSSRTTSGRAADTQYFGPGTRLTVL.

The chain joins TRBV5-1 to TRBJ2-7; D is unresolved. The CDR3 covers 11 residues. Trimming took off 5 bases at V and 6 bases at J, with 9 bases between the two ends. The germline gives CDR1 SGHRS, CDR2 YFSETQ. CDR3: CASRAESEQYF. CDR3 DNA sequence: TGCGCCAGCAGAGCAGAGTCCGAGCAGTACTTC.

The chain recombines TRBV6-4 with TRBJ1-1, with D possibly TRBD1 on 5 matching bases. The CDR3 has 15 residues. The ends were cut back, 8 bases at V and 0 bases at J, with 16 bases in the middle. Germline CDR1 and CDR2: MRHNA and SNTAGT. The CDR3 protein is CASGGGLPMNTEAFF. The CDR3, as DNA: TGTGCCAGCGGCGGGGGACTTCCCATGAACACTGAAGCTTTCTTT.

The V gene is TRBV27, the J gene TRBJ1-5; a weak D match, TRBD1 (5 bases). The CDR3 runs to 14 residues. Trimming took off 2 bases at V and 2 bases at J, with 7 bases between the two ends. Germline CDR1 is MNHEY and CDR2 is SMNVEV (reference sequence). CDR3 sequence: CASSLRGGNQPQHF. CDR3 nucleotides: TGTGCCAGCAGTTTACGGGGGGGCAATCAGCCCCAGCATTTT.

The chain has TRBV9 and TRBJ2-7; 10 nucleotides match TRBD2. The V gene end was trimmed by 2 bases and the J gene end by 10 bases; junction bases not matched to a gene: 6. CDR1 and CDR2 (germline): SGDLS, YYNGEE. The CDR3 is 13 residues long. The CDR3 loop is CASSVSLAGYQYF. The CDR3 DNA reads as TGTGCCAGCAGCGTCTCACTAGCGGGATATCAGTACTTC. Full variable domain (outside the CDR3, taken from reference TRBV9 and TRBJ2-7): DSGVTQTPKHLITATGQRVTLRCSPRSGDLSVYWYQQSLDQGLQFLIQYYNGEERAKGNILERFSAQQFPDLHSELNLSSLELGDSALYFCASSVSLAGYQYFGPGTRLTVT.

A single count supports this clone. The J gene is TRBJ2-7, the V gene TRBV28; D unclear. Germline V gives CDR1 MDHEN, CDR2 SYDVKM. V lost 2 bases and J 2 bases, leaving 4 bases between the germline ends. The CDR3 totals 12 residues. CDR3 residues: CASSLVAYEQYF. The CDR3 DNA is TGTGCCAGCAGTTTAGTGGCCTACGAGCAGTACTTC.

The chain combines TRBV5-4 with TRBJ2-2, with TRBD2 matching over 13 bases. V trimming: 4 bases; J trimming: 5 bases; junction bases outside the gene matches: 8. There are 17 residues in the CDR3. Germline lookup yields CDR1 SGHNT and CDR2 YYREEE (reference sequence). CDR3 bases: TGTGCCAGCAGCCGAAGACTAGCGGGAGGAATTACCGGGGAGCTGTTTTTT. Amino acid sequence: CASSRRLAGGITGELFF.

The chain employs TRBV7-2 and TRBJ2-1; 15 bases are a match to TRBD2. The CDR3 runs 15 residues. V dropped 8 bases and J dropped 10; count of bases not matched to a gene: 9. Germline CDR1 and CDR2: SGHTA and FQGNSA. CDR3 in amino acids: CASFGLAGGPREQFF. In nucleotides, the CDR3 is TGTGCCAGCTTCGGACTAGCGGGGGGGCCACGGGAGCAGTTCTTC.

The chain uses TRBV7-2 and TRBJ2-6; D gene unclear. The germline V gene has CDR1 SGHTA and CDR2 FQGNSA. V lost 5 bases and J 0 bases, leaving 8 bases between the germline ends. CDR3 length: 15 amino acids. The CDR3 loop reads CASSPLSSGANVLTF. The CDR3 coding sequence is TGTGCCAGCAGCCCACTTAGCTCTGGGGCCAACGTCCTGACTTTC.

The V and J genes are TRBV19 and TRBJ1-2; D gene ambiguous. CDR1 and CDR2 from the germline V gene are LNHDA and SQIVND (reference sequence). V gave up 1 base and J gave up 4 bases, with 7 bases separating them. The CDR3 covers 13 residues. The CDR3 DNA reads TGTGCCAGTAGTATAGTGGACGGCTATGGCTACACCTTC. Protein: CASSIVDGYGYTF.

The V call is TRBV19, the J call TRBJ2-7, with 8 bases identical to TRBD2. The CDR3 has 15 amino acids. The junction had 10 bases not matched to a gene; V was cut back by 3 bases and J by 6 bases. Germline values: CDR1 LNHDA, CDR2 SQIVND (reference sequence). The CDR3 DNA follows: TGTGCCAGTAGTATCAGGTCAGCGGGAGTTGTCGAGCAGTACTTC. Translating gives CASSIRSAGVVEQYF.

In regard to this clone: Other DNA sequences within the sample encode an identical CDR3. The J gene is TRBJ2-5, the V gene TRBV30; D ambiguous. Trimming took 0 bases from V and 2 from J, leaving 7 bases between them. Germline V gene data show CDR1 as GTSNPN and CDR2 as SVGIG (reference sequence). The CDR3 covers 13 residues. CDR3 in amino acids: CAWSVSLQETQYF. CDR3 in DNA: TGTGCCTGGAGTGTATCCCTACAAGAGACCCAGTACTTC.

The chain combines TRBV5-4 with TRBJ2-3; no reliable D call. Germline assignment: CDR1 SGHNT and CDR2 YYREEE (reference sequence). There are 13 residues in the CDR3. The V end was cut by 1 base, the J end by 4 bases, with 7 bases between. The CDR3 sequence is CASSLPEADTQYF. The CDR3, as DNA: TGTGCCAGCAGCTTGCCCGAGGCAGATACGCAGTATTTT. Filled out from reference TRBV5-4 and TRBJ2-3, the complete variable domain reads ETGVTQSPTHLIKTRGQQVTLRCSSQSGHNTVSWYQQALGQGPQFIFQYYREEENGRGNFPPRFSGLQFPNYSSELNVNALELDDSALYLCASSLPEADTQYFGPGTRLTVL.

The gene calls are TRBV7-9 and TRBJ2-7, with no clear D. CDR1 and CDR2 from the germline V gene are SEHNR and FQNEAQ (reference sequence). The CDR3 sequence is 13 residues long. V gave up 2 bases and J gave up 6 bases, with 11 bases separating them. The CDR3 loop is CASSLSWRREQYF. CDR3 sequence (DNA): TGTGCCAGCAGCTTATCATGGCGCCGCGAGCAGTACTTC.

The rearrangement links TRBV6-5 to TRBJ1-1, with 7 bases identical to TRBD1. V lost 0 bases, J lost 12 bases, and 4 bases stayed unmatched. Germline CDR1 reads MNHEY; CDR2 reads SVGAGI. The CDR3 spans 12 residues. The CDR3 reads CASSYSTGETFF. CDR3 coding DNA: TGTGCCAGCAGTTACTCAACAGGGGAGACTTTCTTT.

The chain links TRBV2 to TRBJ1-1, with unresolved D. Germline lookup yields CDR1 SNHLY and CDR2 FYNNEI. The CDR3 is made up of 14 amino acids. Trimming removed 6 bases from V and 0 bases from J, with 11 bases in between. The CDR3 sequence: CASRAGLMNTEAFF. The CDR3 DNA is TGTGCCAGCAGAGCTGGACTGATGAACACTGAAGCTTTCTTT.

The gene calls are TRBV30 and TRBJ2-5; 13 bases line up with TRBD2. With V trimmed by 1 base and J by 9 bases, 8 bases remained unmatched. Per the germline V gene, CDR1 is GTSNPN and CDR2 is SVGIG (reference sequence). This CDR3 contains 15 residues. CDR3 bases: TGTGCCTGGAGTGCCCGGGGACTAGCGGGATCACCCCAGTACTTC. Its protein product is CAWSARGLAGSPQYF.

CDR3 nucleotide sequence: TGTGCCAGCAGTTACTCGATCGCGGACACAGATACGCAGTATTTT. Its protein product is CASSYSIADTDTQYF. This rearrangement joins TRBV6-2 or TRBV6-3 to TRBJ2-3; no reliable D call. The CDR3 is 15 residues long. Germline CDR1 is MNHEY and CDR2 is SVGEGT. V lost 0 bases and J lost 2, with 9 bases in between.

J is TRBJ2-1 and V is TRBV5-1; 8 nucleotides line up with TRBD2. V shed 5 bases, J shed 0 bases, and the junction held 4 bases outside the gene matches. Germline assignment: CDR1 SGHRS and CDR2 YFSETQ. The CDR3 length is 15 residues. The CDR3 reads CASRAGTSSYNEQFF. In DNA form, the CDR3 reads TGCGCCAGCAGAGCCGGGACTAGCTCCTACAATGAGCAGTTCTTC.

Written as DNA, the CDR3 is TGCGCCAGCAGCTTGGGGGCGGCGGGGCTAGGCAAGGGTGAGCAGTTCTTC. Encoded protein: CASSLGAAGLGKGEQFF. V gene TRBV5-1 combines with J gene TRBJ2-1; possible D gene TRBD2, 6 bases. The CDR3 is 17 residues long. Germline-derived CDR1 and CDR2 are SGHRS and YFSETQ. V lost 0 bases, J lost 9 bases, and 22 bases lay in between.

The genes are TRBV4-3 and TRBJ1-5; TRBD1 is a possible D gene (6 bases). Trimming removed 2 bases from V and 7 bases from J, with 15 bases in between. The germline V gene has CDR1 LGHNA and CDR2 YSLEER. CDR3 size: 15 residues. The CDR3 here is CASSQRTGKGQPQHF. The CDR3 DNA reads as TGCGCCAGCAGCCAACGCACAGGGAAGGGACAGCCCCAGCATTTT.